The 21 T cell receptor beta chains listed next were all sequenced from one sample in a study of control samples from healthy donors and cancer patients. Libraries were prepared by immunoSEQ multiplex PCR; TCRdb keeps only in-frame clonotypes and omits some of them. This table holds under 450,000 clones, 90% found once. Sequencing used PBMCs. These receptors all stem from a man aged 35-49 years with head and neck cancer.

This chain connects TRBV27 to TRBJ1-1; the D gene is possibly TRBD1 (5 bases). This CDR3 contains 15 residues. Trimming stripped 5 bases from V and 5 bases from J, with 18 bases between. The germline V gene encodes CDR1 MNHEY and CDR2 SMNVEV (reference sequence). CDR3 sequence (DNA): TGTGCCAGCAGTCCTGGATATGTGTGGGGGACTGAAGCTTTCTTT. Translating it yields CASSPGYVWGTEAFF.

V gene TRBV19 combines with J gene TRBJ2-7; 8 nucleotides align to TRBD2. CDR3 length: 14 amino acids. Germline lookup yields CDR1 LNHDA and CDR2 SQIVND (reference sequence). Trimming removed 4 bases from V and 0 bases from J; junction bases left unmatched: 2. The CDR3 nucleotides read TGTGCCAGTAGTAGTGCGGGAGGCTCCTACGAGCAGTACTTC. It yields the protein CASSSAGGSYEQYF.

This CDR3 is CASSLVGGGGVDTQYF. For the CDR3, the DNA is TGTGCCAGCAGCTTAGTCGGCGGGGGGGGAGTAGATACGCAGTATTTT. The V and J genes are TRBV7-2 and TRBJ2-3; the match to TRBD2 covers 9 bases. There are 16 residues in the CDR3. Germline CDR1 is SGHTA and CDR2 is FQGNSA. Trimming took 1 base from V and 5 from J; bases not matched to a gene: 7.

The rearrangement uses TRBV6-5 and TRBJ2-3; D remains unclear. CDR3 length equals 12 residues. Germline V gene lookup returns CDR1 MNHEY and CDR2 SVGAGI. Trimming removed 3 bases at V and 3 bases at J, with 4 bases between. CDR3 region: CASSYRTDTQYF. The CDR3 bases are TGTGCCAGCAGTTATAGGACAGATACGCAGTATTTT.

This chain connects TRBV7-9 to TRBJ2-1, with 7 bases fitting TRBD1. The J segment lost 5 bases and the V segment lost 5 bases, leaving 30 bases of the junction unmatched. The CDR3 contains 22 residues. CDR1 is SEHNR, CDR2 FQNEAQ, per germline (reference sequence). CDR3 loop: CASSTQPGRGQQTRDGNNEQFF. In DNA, the CDR3 is TGTGCCAGCAGCACCCAGCCGGGTAGGGGACAGCAGACCAGGGACGGCAACAATGAGCAGTTCTTC.

The genes are TRBV5-4 and TRBJ1-1; the D gene is possibly TRBD1 (5 bases). The germline V and J ends were trimmed by 4 bases and 0 bases, with 13 bases remaining between them. CDR3 length: 15 amino acids. Germline CDR1 is SGHNT and CDR2 is YYREEE (reference sequence). The CDR3 region is CASSRGGFMNTEAFF. The CDR3 DNA is TGTGCCAGCAGCCGGGGGGGATTCATGAACACTGAAGCTTTCTTT. The full variable domain, with the rest looked up from reference TRBV5-4 and TRBJ1-1, is ETGVTQSPTHLIKTRGQQVTLRCSSQSGHNTVSWYQQALGQGPQFIFQYYREEENGRGNFPPRFSGLQFPNYSSELNVNALELDDSALYLCASSRGGFMNTEAFFGQGTRLTVV.

The chain employs TRBV4-2 and TRBJ1-1, with D possibly matching TRBD1 (5 bases). The V end lost 4 bases, the J end lost 0 bases, and 12 bases lay between the germline ends. This CDR3 spans 15 amino acids. Germline CDR1 LGHNA, CDR2 YNFKEQ. The DNA for the CDR3 is TGTGCCAGCAGCCCTCAGGAGGGGATGAACACTGAAGCTTTCTTT. It is translated as CASSPQEGMNTEAFF.

This chain connects TRBV21-1 to TRBJ1-1; whether TRBD1, the table's D call, matches the DNA was not checked. TRBV21-1 is a pseudogene. This CDR3 comprises 10 residues. CDR3 nucleotide sequence: TGTGCCAGCAGCAAAGTCCTGGCATTCTTT. Translated, it gives CASSKVLAFF.

This chain links TRBV28 with TRBJ2-4; 14 nucleotides match TRBD2. Germline CDR1 is MDHEN and CDR2 is SYDVKM. This CDR3 spans 19 amino acids. The V gene end was trimmed by 5 bases and the J gene end by 0 bases; junction bases not matched to a gene: 9. CDR3 nucleotides: TGTGCCAGCAGTACTCATGGGACTAGCGGGAGAACAGCCAAAAACATTCAGTACTTC. Amino acids: CASSTHGTSGRTAKNIQYF.

This clone was seen once. This chain joins TRBV5-3 and TRBJ2-1, with TRBD1 matching 7 bases. TRBV5-3 is an open reading frame whose function is uncertain. V shed 0 bases and J 5 bases; nucleotides not matched to a gene: 5. The CDR3 runs 15 residues. The CDR3: CARSLEPTGDNEQFF. CDR3 sequence (DNA): TGTGCCAGAAGCTTGGAACCTACAGGGGACAATGAGCAGTTCTTC.

The V call is TRBV6-6, the J call TRBJ1-2, with a possible D match to TRBD1 (6 bases). The CDR3 spans 14 residues. V lost 2 bases and J 4 bases, leaving 11 bases between the germline ends. Germline V gives CDR1 MNHNY, CDR2 SVGAGI (reference sequence). The CDR3 DNA is TGTGCCAGCAGTTACGGGGGCCCGGGCTATGGCTACACCTTC. Its protein product is CASSYGGPGYGYTF.

In regard to this clone: The same CDR3 is also encoded by other DNA sequences in this sample. The genes are TRBV5-1 and TRBJ1-6, with TRBD1 identical over 8 bases. CDR1 is SGHRS, CDR2 YFSETQ, per germline. The CDR3 has 14 amino acids. V lost 0 bases and J lost 10; bases outside the gene matches: 3. The CDR3 sequence: CASSLGQGASPLHF. The CDR3 DNA follows: TGCGCCAGCAGCTTGGGTCAGGGGGCCTCACCCCTCCACTTT. The full variable domain, rest sourced from reference TRBV5-1 and TRBJ1-6, is KAGVTQTPRYLIKTRGQQVTLSCSPISGHRSVSWYQQTPGQGLQFLFEYFSETQRNKGNFPGRFSGRQFSNSRSEMNVSTLELGDSALYLCASSLGQGASPLHFGNGTRLTVT.

This rearrangement joins TRBV28 to TRBJ2-2; D ambiguous. The V end was cut by 7 bases, the J end by 1 base, with 13 bases between. This CDR3 comprises 15 residues. The V gene's germline CDR1 is MDHEN and CDR2 SYDVKM. CDR3: CASILAGVNTGELFF. The CDR3 coding sequence is TGTGCCAGCATACTTGCTGGGGTGAACACCGGGGAGCTGTTTTTT.

This chain uses TRBV3-1 (or the pseudogene TRBV3-2) with TRBJ2-5, with D uncertain. V gave up 0 bases and J gave up 3 bases, with 11 bases separating them. CDR3 length equals 15 residues. Looked up from germline, CDR1 is LGHDT and CDR2 is YNNKEL (reference sequence). CDR3 sequence (DNA): TGTGCCAGCAGCCAAGATTTGGCTCGTAAAGAGACCCAGTACTTC. Encoded protein: CASSQDLARKETQYF.

This clone has just one count. V usage is TRBV27 and J usage is TRBJ2-1; 12 bases map to TRBD1. Germline CDR1 is MNHEY and CDR2 is SMNVEV (reference sequence). With 2 bases clipped from V and 0 bases from J, the junction kept 8 bases outside the gene matches. The CDR3 runs to 19 residues. The CDR3 sequence is CASSLVGQGAPGSYNEQFF. Written as DNA, the CDR3 is TGTGCCAGCAGTTTAGTGGGACAGGGGGCACCCGGCTCCTACAATGAGCAGTTCTTC.

This rearrangement joins TRBV7-2 to TRBJ1-5; D call uncertain. Germline CDR1 is SGHTA and CDR2 is FQGNSA. V was pared by 1 base and J by 5 bases, with 9 bases between. The CDR3 runs 14 residues. The CDR3 spells CASSLVRADQPQHF. The CDR3 coding sequence is TGTGCCAGCAGCTTAGTCAGAGCGGATCAGCCCCAGCATTTT.

This sequence joins TRBV10-3 and TRBJ2-7; D might be TRBD2 (6 bases). Trimming removed 9 bases from V and 2 bases from J, with 11 bases in between. In germline, CDR1 is ENHRY, CDR2 SYGVKD. CDR3 length: 12 amino acids. CDR3 amino acids: CAIAREAYEQYF. The CDR3, as DNA: TGTGCCATTGCGAGGGAGGCCTACGAGCAGTACTTC.

This clone was found a few times. The same CDR3 is also encoded by other DNA sequences in this sample. Here the CDR3 reads CASSVGGSRNTEAFF. The CDR3 coding sequence is TGTGCCAGCAGCGTAGGGGGGTCCAGGAACACTGAAGCTTTCTTT. The V gene is TRBV9, the J gene TRBJ1-1, with D possibly matching TRBD1 (5 bases). Per germline, CDR1 SGDLS and CDR2 YYNGEE. Trimming shortened V by 0 bases and J by 1 base, and 10 bases separated the two germline ends. The CDR3 is 15 amino acids.

This sequence joins TRBV24-1 and TRBJ1-1; 8 bases map to TRBD1. The CDR3 contains 15 residues. Germline CDR1 is KGHDR and CDR2 is SFDVKD. Trimming took 2 bases from V and 4 from J; bases not matched to a gene: 5. The CDR3 region has the DNA TGTGCCACCAGTGATTCAACAGGGGGTTTCACTGAAGCTTTCTTT. It encodes CATSDSTGGFTEAFF.

The chain is built from TRBV5-1 and TRBJ2-1; no clear D. Germline CDR1 SGHRS, CDR2 YFSETQ. This CDR3 is 15 amino acids long. Trimming cost V 0 bases and J 0 bases, with 7 bases left between them. The CDR3 bases are TGCGCCAGCAGCTTGGACTCGAGCTCCTACAATGAGCAGTTCTTC. Translation: CASSLDSSSYNEQFF.

This chain uses TRBV2 with TRBJ2-2, with TRBD2 as a possible D gene (7 bases). The CDR3 is 15 amino acids. In germline, CDR1 is SNHLY, CDR2 FYNNEI. The germline V and J ends were trimmed by 5 bases and 5 bases, with 15 bases remaining between them. CDR3 residues: CASSPQGRGTGELFF. The CDR3, as DNA: TGTGCCAGCAGTCCCCAGGGGCGGGGGACCGGGGAGCTGTTTTTT.